The entry that follows covers one TCR beta chain sequence. This record belongs to a study of OX40 agonist ivuxolimab in advanced cancers. Assay: immunoSEQ multiplex PCR; the TCRdb copy retains only in-frame clones and omits some. The data show 120,000 or so clones, around 93% seen once. The CDR3 spans 16 residues. The germline V gene has CDR1 SGHNT and CDR2 YYREEE (reference sequence). The V gene lost 4 bases and the J gene lost 0 bases, with 17 bases spanning the gap. This receptor was obtained from an adult with an advanced solid tumor such as melanoma, head and neck, liver or kidney cancer. Sequences were derived from CD4+ or CD8+ T cells sorted from blood, sampled in a trial of the OX40 agonist ivuxolimab. V usage is TRBV5-4 and J usage is TRBJ2-7, with D possibly TRBD2 on 6 matching bases. The CDR3 sequence is CASSHGGQVVSYEQYF. CDR3 in DNA: TGTGCCAGCAGCCACGGAGGGCAGGTCGTCTCCTACGAGCAGTACTTC.